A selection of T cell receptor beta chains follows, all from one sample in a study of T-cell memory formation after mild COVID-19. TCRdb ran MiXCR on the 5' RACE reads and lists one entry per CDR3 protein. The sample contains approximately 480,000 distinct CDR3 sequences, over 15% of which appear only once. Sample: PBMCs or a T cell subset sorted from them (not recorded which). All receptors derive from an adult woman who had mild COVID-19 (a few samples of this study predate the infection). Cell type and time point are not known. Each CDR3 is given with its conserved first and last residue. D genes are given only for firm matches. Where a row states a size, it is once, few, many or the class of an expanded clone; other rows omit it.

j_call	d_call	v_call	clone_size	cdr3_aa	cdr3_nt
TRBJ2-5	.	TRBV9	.	CASSKNEETQYF	TGTGCCAGCAGCAAAAACGAAGAGACCCAGTACTTC
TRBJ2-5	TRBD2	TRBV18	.	CASSPGTSGTVTGTQYF	TGTGCCAGCTCACCCGGGACTAGCGGTACAGTAACGGGGACCCAGTACTTC
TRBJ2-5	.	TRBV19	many	CASSASELQRETQYF	TGTGCCAGTAGTGCTTCGGAGCTTCAAAGGGAGACCCAGTACTTC
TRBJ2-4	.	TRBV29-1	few	CSAARTDSRGRNIQYF	TGCAGCGCCGCCCGAACCGACAGCCGGGGGCGAAACATTCAGTACTTC
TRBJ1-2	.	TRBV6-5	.	CASSYVDQGGGYTF	TGTGCCAGCAGTTACGTCGATCAAGGTGGGGGCTACACCTTC
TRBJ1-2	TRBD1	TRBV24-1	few	CATSDPGGRLNYGYTF	TGTGCCACCAGTGACCCAGGGGGCCGGCTGAACTATGGCTACACCTTC
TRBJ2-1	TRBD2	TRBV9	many	CASSTGTSGRGEQFF	TGTGCCAGTTCAACCGGGACTAGCGGGAGAGGGGAGCAGTTCTTC
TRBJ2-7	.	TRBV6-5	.	CASSPGERAYEQYF	TGTGCCAGCAGTCCAGGCGAGAGGGCCTACGAGCAGTACTTC
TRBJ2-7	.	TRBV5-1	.	CASSQGTDPNEQYF	TGCGCCAGCAGCCAAGGGACCGATCCCAACGAGCAGTACTTC
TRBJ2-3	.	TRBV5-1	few	CASRPAPAVLDTQYF	TGCGCCAGCAGACCCGCCCCCGCCGTGTTAGATACGCAGTATTTT
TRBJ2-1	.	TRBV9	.	CASSVGPGQPLGEQFF	TGTGCCAGCAGCGTAGGACCCGGACAGCCTCTCGGTGAGCAGTTCTTC
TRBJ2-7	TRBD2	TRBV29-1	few	CSVESQTSSSYEQYF	TGCAGCGTTGAGAGCCAGACTAGCAGCTCCTACGAGCAGTACTTC
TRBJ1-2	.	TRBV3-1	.	CASSQEASYTF	TGTGCCAGCAGCCAAGAAGCGAGCTACACCTTC
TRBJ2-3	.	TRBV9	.	CASSVGAERSTDTQYF	TGTGCCAGCAGCGTAGGGGCGGAGCGGAGCACAGATACGCAGTATTTT
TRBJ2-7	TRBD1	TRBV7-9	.	CASSSGTGVGEQYF	TGTGCCAGCAGCTCCGGGACAGGGGTAGGTGAGCAGTACTTC
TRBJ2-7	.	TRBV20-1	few	CSANRVYEQYF	TGCAGTGCTAACAGGGTCTACGAGCAGTACTTC
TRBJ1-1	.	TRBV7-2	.	CASSARVGTEAFF	TGTGCCAGCAGCGCCCGCGTGGGCACTGAAGCTTTCTTT
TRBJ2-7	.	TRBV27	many	CASSLYGGSIYEQYF	TGTGCCAGCAGTTTATATGGAGGGTCGATCTACGAGCAGTACTTC
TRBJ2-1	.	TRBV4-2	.	CASSQSTTSSYNEQFF	TGTGCCAGCAGCCAATCTACCACTAGCTCCTACAATGAGCAGTTCTTC
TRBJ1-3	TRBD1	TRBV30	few	CAWSVPGNRGPGNTIYF	TGTGCCTGGAGTGTACCGGGGAACAGGGGGCCTGGAAACACCATATATTTT
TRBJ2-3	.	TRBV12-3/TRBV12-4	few	CASSLAGGAGGTDTQYF	TGTGCCAGCAGTTTAGCTGGGGGGGCCGGGGGCACAGATACGCAGTATTTT
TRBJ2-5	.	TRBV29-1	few	CSVESGVETQYF	TGCAGCGTTGAATCAGGGGTTGAGACCCAGTACTTC
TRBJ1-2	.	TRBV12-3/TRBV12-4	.	CASSRGDIANYGYTF	TGTGCCAGCAGCCGCGGGGACATAGCTAACTATGGCTACACCTTC
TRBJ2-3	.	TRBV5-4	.	CASSDDPGTLPYF	TGTGCCAGCAGCGACGATCCCGGGACCTTGCCGTATTTT
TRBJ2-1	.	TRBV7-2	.	CASSSRGLTTGQFF	TGTGCCAGCAGCTCGAGGGGCCTAACGACGGGGCAGTTCTTC
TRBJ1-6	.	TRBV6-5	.	CASSPVAGVNNSPLHF	TGTGCCAGCAGTCCCGTCGCCGGGGTAAATAATTCACCCCTCCACTTT
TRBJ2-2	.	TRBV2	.	CASTSGVTGELFF	TGTGCCAGCACTTCAGGGGTTACCGGGGAGCTGTTTTTT
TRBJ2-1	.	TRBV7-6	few	CASSPDWGGPDHEQFF	TGTGCCAGCAGCCCCGACTGGGGGGGGCCTGACCATGAGCAGTTCTTC
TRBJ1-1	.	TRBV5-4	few	CASSPLGTPKNTEAFF	TGTGCCAGCAGCCCGCTAGGGACACCGAAGAACACTGAAGCTTTCTTT
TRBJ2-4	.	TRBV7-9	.	CASSFEGGENIQYF	TGTGCCAGCAGCTTTGAGGGCGGCGAAAACATTCAGTACTTC
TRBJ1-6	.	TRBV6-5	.	CASSYGQGVNSPLHF	TGTGCCAGCAGTTACGGCCAGGGTGTGAATTCACCCCTCCACTTT
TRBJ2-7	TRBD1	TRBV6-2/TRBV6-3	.	CASSYSWSVDRASEQYF	TGTGCCAGCAGTTACTCCTGGTCTGTGGACAGGGCTTCCGAGCAGTACTTC
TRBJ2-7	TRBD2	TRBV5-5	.	CASSFAAGGPHEQYF	TGTGCCAGCAGCTTTGCCGCGGGGGGGCCCCACGAGCAGTACTTC
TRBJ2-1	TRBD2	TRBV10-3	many	CAISEPRLAGGNEQFF	TGTGCCATCAGTGAACCTCGACTAGCGGGGGGGAATGAGCAGTTCTTC
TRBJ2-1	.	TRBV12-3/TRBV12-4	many	CASSSVTSKFGQFF	TGTGCCAGCAGTTCGGTGACTAGTAAATTTGGGCAGTTCTTC
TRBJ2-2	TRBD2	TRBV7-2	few	CASSTLSRLGTSGANTGELFF	TGTGCCAGCAGCACATTGTCACGCCTCGGAACTAGCGGGGCGAACACCGGGGAGCTGTTTTTT
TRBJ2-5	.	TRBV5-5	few	CASSRQFQETQYF	TGTGCCAGCAGCCGACAGTTCCAAGAGACCCAGTACTTC
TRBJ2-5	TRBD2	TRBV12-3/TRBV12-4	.	CASSWGLAGLPQETQYF	TGTGCCAGCAGTTGGGGACTAGCGGGGCTACCTCAAGAGACCCAGTACTTC
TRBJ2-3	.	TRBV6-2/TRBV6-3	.	CASSYPDDTQYF	TGTGCCAGCAGTTACCCTGACGATACGCAGTATTTT
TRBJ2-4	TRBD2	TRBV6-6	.	CASSYDRTSGGAAKNIQYF	TGTGCCAGCAGTTACGACAGGACTAGCGGGGGGGCGGCCAAAAACATTCAGTACTTC
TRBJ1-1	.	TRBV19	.	CASSRRGMNTEAFF	TGTGCCAGTAGTCGAAGGGGAATGAACACTGAAGCTTTCTTT
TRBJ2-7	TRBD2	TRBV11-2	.	CASSLEPAGSYEQYF	TGTGCCAGCAGCTTAGAGCCAGCGGGGTCCTACGAGCAGTACTTC